Described below is a single T cell receptor (beta chain) sequence and its context. Produced via immunoSEQ multiplex PCR; TCRdb's table is partial and in-frame only. This table has 50,000 or so clones, over 85% appearing once. This sample was included in a study of identifying expanded T cells in peripheral blood. Trimming cost V 0 bases and J 5 bases, with 10 bases left between them. CDR3 length: 14 amino acids. Germline values: CDR1 SGHKS, CDR2 YYEKEE (reference sequence). J is TRBJ2-3 and V is TRBV5-5; D unclear. Sequenced material: blood. The receptor's source is a person aged 18 to 75 in good health. CDR3: CASSLDPWGDTQYF. CDR3 nucleotide sequence: TGTGCCAGCAGCTTGGACCCTTGGGGAGATACGCAGTATTTT.